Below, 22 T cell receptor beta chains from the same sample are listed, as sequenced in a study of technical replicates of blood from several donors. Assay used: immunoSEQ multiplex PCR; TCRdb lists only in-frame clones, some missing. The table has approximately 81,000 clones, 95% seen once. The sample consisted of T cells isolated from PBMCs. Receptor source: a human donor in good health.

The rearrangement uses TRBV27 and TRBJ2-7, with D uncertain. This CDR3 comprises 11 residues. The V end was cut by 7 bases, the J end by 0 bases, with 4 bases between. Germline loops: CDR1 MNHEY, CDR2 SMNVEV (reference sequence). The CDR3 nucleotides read TGTGCCAGCACAAACTCCTACGAGCAGTACTTC. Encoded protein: CASTNSYEQYF.

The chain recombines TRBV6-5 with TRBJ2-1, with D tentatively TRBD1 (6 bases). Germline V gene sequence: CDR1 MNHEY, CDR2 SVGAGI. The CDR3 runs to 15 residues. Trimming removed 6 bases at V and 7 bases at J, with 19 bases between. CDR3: CASSMDRIGVNEQFF. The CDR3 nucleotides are TGTGCCAGCAGCATGGACAGAATAGGGGTTAATGAGCAGTTCTTC.

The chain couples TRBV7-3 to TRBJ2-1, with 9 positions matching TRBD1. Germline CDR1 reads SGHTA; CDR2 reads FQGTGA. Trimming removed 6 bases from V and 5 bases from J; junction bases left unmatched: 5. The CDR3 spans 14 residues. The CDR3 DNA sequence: TGTGCCAGCAGACAACAGGGGGCCAACAATGAGCAGTTCTTC. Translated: CASRQQGANNEQFF.

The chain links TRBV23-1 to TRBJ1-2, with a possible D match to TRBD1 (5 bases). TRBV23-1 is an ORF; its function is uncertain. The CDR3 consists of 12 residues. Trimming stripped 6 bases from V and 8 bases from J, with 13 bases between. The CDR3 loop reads CASSPGISGYTF. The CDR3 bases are TGCGCCAGCAGCCCAGGGATTTCAGGCTACACCTTC.

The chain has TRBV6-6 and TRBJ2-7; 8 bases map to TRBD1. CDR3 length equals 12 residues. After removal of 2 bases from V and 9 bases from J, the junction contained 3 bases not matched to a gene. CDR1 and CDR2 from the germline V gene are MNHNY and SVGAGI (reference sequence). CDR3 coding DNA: TGTGCCAGCAGTTACACGGGACAGGCGCAGTACTTC. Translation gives CASSYTGQAQYF.

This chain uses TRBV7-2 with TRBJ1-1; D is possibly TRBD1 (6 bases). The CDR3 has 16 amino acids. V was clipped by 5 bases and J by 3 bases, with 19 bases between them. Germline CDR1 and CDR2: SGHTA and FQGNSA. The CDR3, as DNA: TGTGCCAGCAGCAAAATACAGGGCGTAGAGGACACTGAAGCTTTCTTT. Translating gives CASSKIQGVEDTEAFF.

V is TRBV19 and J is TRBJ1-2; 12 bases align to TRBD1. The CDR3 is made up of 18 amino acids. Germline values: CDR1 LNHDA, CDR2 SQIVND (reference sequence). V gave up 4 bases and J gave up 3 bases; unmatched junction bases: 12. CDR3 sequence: CASSTSGTGGFSYYGYTF. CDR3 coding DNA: TGTGCCAGTAGTACTTCCGGGACAGGGGGCTTTTCGTACTATGGCTACACCTTC. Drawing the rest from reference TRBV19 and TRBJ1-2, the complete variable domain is DGGITQSPKYLFRKEGQNVTLSCEQNLNHDAMYWYRQDPGQGLRLIYYSQIVNDFQKGDIAEGYSVSREKKESFPLTVTSAQKNPTAFYLCASSTSGTGGFSYYGYTFGSGTRLTVV.

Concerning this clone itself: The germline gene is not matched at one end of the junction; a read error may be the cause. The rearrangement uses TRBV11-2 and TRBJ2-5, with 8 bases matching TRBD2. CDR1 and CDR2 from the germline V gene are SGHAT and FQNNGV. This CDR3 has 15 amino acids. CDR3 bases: TGTGCCAGCAGTGTGGAAGCGGGAGACCAGGAGACCCAGTACTTC. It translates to CASSVEAGDQETQYF.

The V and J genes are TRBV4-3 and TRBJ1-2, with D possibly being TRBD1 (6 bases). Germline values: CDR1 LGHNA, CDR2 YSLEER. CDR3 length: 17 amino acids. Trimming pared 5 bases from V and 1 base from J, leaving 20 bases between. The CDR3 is CASSFISSGANNYGYTF. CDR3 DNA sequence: TGCGCCAGCAGCTTTATTTCTTCAGGGGCCAATAACTATGGCTACACCTTC.

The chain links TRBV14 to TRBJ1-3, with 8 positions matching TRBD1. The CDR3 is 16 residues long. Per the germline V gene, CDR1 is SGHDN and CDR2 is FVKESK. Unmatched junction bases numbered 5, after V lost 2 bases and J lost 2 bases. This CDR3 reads CASSQQGATTGNTIYF. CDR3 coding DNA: TGTGCCAGCAGCCAACAGGGGGCAACTACTGGAAACACCATATATTTT.

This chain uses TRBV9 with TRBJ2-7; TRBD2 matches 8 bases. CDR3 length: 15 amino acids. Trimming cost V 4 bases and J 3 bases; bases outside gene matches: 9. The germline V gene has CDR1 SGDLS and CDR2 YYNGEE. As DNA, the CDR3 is TGTGCCAGCAGCCCATCAGCGGGAGTGGACTACGAGCAGTACTTC. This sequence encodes CASSPSAGVDYEQYF.

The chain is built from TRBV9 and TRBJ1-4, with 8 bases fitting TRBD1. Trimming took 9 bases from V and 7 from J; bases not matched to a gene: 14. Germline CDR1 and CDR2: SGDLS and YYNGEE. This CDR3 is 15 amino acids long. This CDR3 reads CAILSLRGRTEKLFF. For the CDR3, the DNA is TGTGCCATACTTTCCCTCAGGGGGCGCACTGAAAAACTGTTTTTT. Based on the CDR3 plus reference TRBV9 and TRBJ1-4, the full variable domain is DSGVTQTPKHLITATGQRVTLRCSPRSGDLSVYWYQQSLDQGLQFLIQYYNGEERAKGNILERFSAQQFPDLHSELNLSSLELGDSALYFCAILSLRGRTEKLFFGSGTQLSVL.

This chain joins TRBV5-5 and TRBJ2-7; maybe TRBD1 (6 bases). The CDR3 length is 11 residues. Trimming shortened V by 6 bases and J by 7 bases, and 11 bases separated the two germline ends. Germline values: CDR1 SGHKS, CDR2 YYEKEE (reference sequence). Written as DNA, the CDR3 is TGTGCCAGCACCGTCACAGGGGAGCAGTACTTC. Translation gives CASTVTGEQYF.

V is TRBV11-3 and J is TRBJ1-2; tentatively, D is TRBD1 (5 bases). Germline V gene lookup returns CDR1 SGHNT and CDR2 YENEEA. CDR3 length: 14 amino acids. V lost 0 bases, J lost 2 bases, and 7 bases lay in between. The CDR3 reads CASSLDQGNYGYTF. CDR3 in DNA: TGTGCCAGCAGCTTAGATCAGGGAAACTATGGCTACACCTTC.

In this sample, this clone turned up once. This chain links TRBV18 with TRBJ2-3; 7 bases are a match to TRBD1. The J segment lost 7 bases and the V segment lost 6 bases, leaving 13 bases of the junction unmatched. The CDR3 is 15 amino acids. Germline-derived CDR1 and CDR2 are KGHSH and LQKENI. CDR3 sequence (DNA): TGTGCCAGCTCCCTCAACAGGGGAGAGTCTAATACGCAGTATTTT. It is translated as CASSLNRGESNTQYF.

The CDR3 region has the DNA TGCGCCAGCAGCTTGGAGGACAGTAGCACAGATACGCAGTATTTT. This sequence encodes CASSLEDSSTDTQYF. The J gene is TRBJ2-3, the V gene TRBV5-1, with TRBD1 as a possible D gene (6 bases). V shed 0 bases and J shed 0 bases, with 8 bases lying between them. This CDR3 is 15 amino acids long. The germline V gene has CDR1 SGHRS and CDR2 YFSETQ.

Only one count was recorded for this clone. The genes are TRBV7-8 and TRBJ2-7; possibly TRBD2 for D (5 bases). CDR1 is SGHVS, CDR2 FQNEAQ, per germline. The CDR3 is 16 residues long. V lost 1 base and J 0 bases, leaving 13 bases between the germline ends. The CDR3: CASSLGSGVVSYEQYF. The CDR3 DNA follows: TGTGCCAGCAGCTTAGGTTCCGGGGTGGTCTCCTACGAGCAGTACTTC.

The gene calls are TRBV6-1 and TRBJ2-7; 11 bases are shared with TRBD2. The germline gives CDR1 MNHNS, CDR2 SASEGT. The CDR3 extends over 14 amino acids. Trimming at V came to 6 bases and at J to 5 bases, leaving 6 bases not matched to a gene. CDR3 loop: CASRLAGVDHEQYF. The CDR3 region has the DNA TGTGCCAGCAGACTAGCGGGAGTAGATCACGAGCAGTACTTC.

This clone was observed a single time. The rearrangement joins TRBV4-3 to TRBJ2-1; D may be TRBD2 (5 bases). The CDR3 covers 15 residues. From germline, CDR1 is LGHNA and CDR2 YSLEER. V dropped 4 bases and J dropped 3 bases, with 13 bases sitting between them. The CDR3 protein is CASSPTGYGYNEQFF. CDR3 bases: TGCGCCAGCAGCCCCACGGGGTACGGCTACAATGAGCAGTTCTTC.

CDR3 protein: CASSPRGGRAETQYF. The CDR3 DNA reads TGTGCCAGCAGCCCCCGCGGGGGGAGGGCTGAGACCCAGTACTTC. The rearrangement links TRBV5-4 to TRBJ2-5; 8 bases are shared with TRBD2. The CDR3 consists of 15 residues. Germline V lookup: CDR1 SGHNT, CDR2 YYREEE (reference sequence). Trimming at V came to 4 bases and at J to 5 bases, leaving 10 bases not matched to a gene.

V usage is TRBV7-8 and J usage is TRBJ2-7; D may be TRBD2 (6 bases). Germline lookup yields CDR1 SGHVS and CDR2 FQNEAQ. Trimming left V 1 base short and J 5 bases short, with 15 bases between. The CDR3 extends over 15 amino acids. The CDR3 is CASSLGDGGSNEQYF. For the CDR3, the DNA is TGTGCCAGCAGCTTAGGGGATGGAGGGTCCAACGAGCAGTACTTC.

CDR3 in DNA: TGTGCCAGCTCGCGCATGGCCGCGGACACTGAAGCTTTCTTT. This sequence encodes CASSRMAADTEAFF. The rearrangement uses TRBV18 and TRBJ1-1; D is uncertain. CDR3 length: 14 amino acids. Trimming took off 6 bases at V and 3 bases at J, with 14 bases between the two ends. Germline CDR1 KGHSH, CDR2 LQKENI.